Shown below are 32 T cell receptor beta chains from a single sample sequenced in a study of Tregs in tolerant kidney transplant recipients. TCRdb's table, derived via immunoSEQ multiplex PCR, lists solely in-frame clones and lacks some. The sample yields under 80,000 clones, around 85% seen once. Material: Tregs from blood, obtained before the transplant. These receptors were collected from a human donor who received a combined kidney and bone marrow transplant.

The rearrangement joins TRBV7-2 to TRBJ1-4, with D possibly being TRBD1 (5 bases). Germline CDR1 SGHTA, CDR2 FQGNSA. The CDR3 is 15 residues long. The V end lost 5 bases, the J end lost 10 bases, and 20 bases lay between the germline ends. The CDR3 region has the DNA TGTGCCAGCAGCCAGGTCCGAGGGGCGTCTTCAAAACTGTTTTTT. As protein: CASSQVRGASSKLFF.

As for this clone: A junction boundary mismatches the germline segment, possibly from a read error. The chain employs TRBV7-6 and TRBJ1-2, with D uncertain. The CDR3 consists of 12 residues. Germline CDR1 reads SGHVS; CDR2 reads FNYEAQ. CDR3 loop: CASSPRDTSLFF. The CDR3 DNA is TGTGCCAGCAGCCCACGAGATACCTCTCTTTTCTTC. Variable domain in full (rest from reference TRBV7-6 and TRBJ1-2): GAGVSQSPRYKVTKRGQDVALRCDPISGHVSLYWYRQALGQGPEFLTYFNYEAQQDKSGLPNDRFSAERPEGSISTLTIQRTEQRDSAMYRCASSPRDTSLFFGSGTRLTVV.

The chain uses TRBV19 and TRBJ1-3, with D uncertain. CDR1 is LNHDA, CDR2 SQIVND, per germline (reference sequence). Trimming took off 1 base at V and 0 bases at J, with 10 bases between the two ends. The CDR3 covers 16 residues. CDR3 coding DNA: TGTGCCAGTAGTATAGTCGTGACGGTCTCTGGAAACACCATATATTTT. Translating it yields CASSIVVTVSGNTIYF.

The V call is TRBV7-2, the J call TRBJ2-3; 7 bases align to TRBD2. Germline trimming cut 5 bases from V and 3 bases from J; bases unmatched to any gene: 11. Germline CDR1 is SGHTA and CDR2 is FQGNSA. The length of the CDR3 is 16 residues. This CDR3 is CASSRDYTATTDTQYF. CDR3 bases: TGTGCCAGCAGCCGGGACTACACTGCCACAACAGATACGCAGTATTTT.

The chain employs TRBV7-2 and TRBJ1-1; D unclear. Germline CDR1 reads SGHTA; CDR2 reads FQGNSA. The V and J ends lost 1 base and 1 base respectively, with 4 bases between them. The CDR3 is 13 residues long. In DNA, the CDR3 is TGTGCCAGCAGCTTAGTGGGGAACACTGAAGCTTTCTTT. It is translated as CASSLVGNTEAFF.

The chain is built from TRBV27 and TRBJ2-5; weak D call: TRBD2 (8 bases). CDR1 and CDR2 (germline): MNHEY, SMNVEV (reference sequence). V lost 10 bases to trimming and J lost 5 bases, with 23 bases between them. CDR3 length: 15 amino acids. CDR3 residues: CATMPYRGGGETQYF. The CDR3 coding sequence is TGTGCCACCATGCCTTACAGGGGCGGGGGGGAGACCCAGTACTTC.

V is TRBV5-5 and J is TRBJ2-5; D uncertain. This CDR3 comprises 16 residues. V lost 2 bases and J lost 6, with 20 bases in between. Looked up from germline, CDR1 is SGHKS and CDR2 is YYEKEE (reference sequence). The CDR3 DNA sequence: TGTGCCAGCAGCTTAGGACGATTAACCATCGGACAGACCCAGTACTTC. Protein product: CASSLGRLTIGQTQYF.

This rearrangement joins TRBV28 to TRBJ1-5; possibly TRBD1 for D (6 bases). The V gene lost 8 bases and the J gene lost 5 bases, with 7 bases spanning the gap. Germline lookup yields CDR1 MDHEN and CDR2 SYDVKM. CDR3 length: 11 residues. CDR3 region: CASGGYQPQHF. As DNA, the CDR3 is TGTGCCAGCGGGGGCTATCAGCCCCAGCATTTT.

The V and J genes are TRBV28 and TRBJ2-7, with D possibly TRBD1 on 5 matching bases. The germline V gene encodes CDR1 MDHEN and CDR2 SYDVKM. The CDR3 runs to 12 residues. V was clipped by 5 bases and J by 2 bases, with 7 bases between them. The CDR3 spells CASSPGPYEQYF. The CDR3 bases are TGTGCCAGCAGTCCAGGGCCCTACGAGCAGTACTTC.

In its sample, this clone was seen once. The J gene is TRBJ1-5, the V gene TRBV18, with 12 bases aligning to TRBD1. Per germline, CDR1 KGHSH and CDR2 LQKENI. V shed 8 bases and J 7 bases; nucleotides not matched to a gene: 9. The CDR3 spans 15 residues. CDR3 sequence (DNA): TGTGCCAGCCCGCAACTGGGGACAGGGGGCCAGCCCCAGCATTTT. Translating gives CASPQLGTGGQPQHF. Combining the CDR3 with reference TRBV18 and TRBJ1-5 gives the whole variable domain NAGVMQNPRHLVRRRGQEARLRCSPMKGHSHVYWYRQLPEEGLKFMVYLQKENIIDESGMPKERFSAEFPKEGPSILRIQQVVRGDSAAYFCASPQLGTGGQPQHFGDGTRLSIL.

The chain links TRBV27 to TRBJ2-7; 7 nucleotides agree with TRBD1. The CDR3 has 15 amino acids. CDR1 is MNHEY, CDR2 SMNVEV, per germline (reference sequence). The V and J ends lost 5 bases and 2 bases, in that order; junction bases with no gene match: 9. In nucleotides, the CDR3 is TGTGCCAGCAGTCCAGGGACAGCGAAGGCCTACGAGCAGTACTTC. Protein product: CASSPGTAKAYEQYF.

The chain uses TRBV11-2 and TRBJ2-1; D is possibly TRBD1 (7 bases). CDR1 SGHAT and CDR2 FQNNGV come from the germline V gene. V was clipped by 0 bases and J by 7 bases, with 13 bases between them. The CDR3 has 15 amino acids. Here the CDR3 DNA reads TGTGCCAGCAGCTTAGACGGGCCAGGGGGGAATGAGCAGTTCTTC. Translating it yields CASSLDGPGGNEQFF.

V is TRBV27 and J is TRBJ1-5, with 7 bases aligning to TRBD1. Germline values: CDR1 MNHEY, CDR2 SMNVEV (reference sequence). This CDR3 has 14 residues. Trimming cost V 11 bases and J 5 bases; bases outside gene matches: 12. CDR3: CAGKFSGGDQPQHF. In nucleotides, the CDR3 is TGTGCCGGCAAATTCTCAGGGGGTGATCAGCCCCAGCATTTT.

The chain combines TRBV5-1 with TRBJ2-1; the match to TRBD2 covers 11 bases. In germline, CDR1 is SGHRS, CDR2 YFSETQ. The ends lost 3 bases at V and 0 bases at J; junction bases unmatched: 17. This CDR3 has 21 residues. Here the CDR3 reads CASSYLSQRLAGTSSYNEQFF. Written as DNA, the CDR3 is TGCGCCAGCAGCTACCTCAGCCAAAGACTAGCGGGAACAAGCTCCTACAATGAGCAGTTCTTC.

This clone came up a few times. The rearrangement uses TRBV4-1 and TRBJ1-5; D is ambiguous. The CDR3 has 15 residues. V was cut by 1 base and J by 6 bases, with 13 bases left in between. Germline CDR1 MGHRA, CDR2 YSYEKL. CDR3 bases: TGCGCCAGCAGCCAAGCGCTGGGGTTCGGTCAGCCCCAGCATTTT. Protein product: CASSQALGFGQPQHF.

The chain is built from TRBV20-1 and TRBJ1-2; possibly TRBD1 for D (6 bases). Germline values: CDR1 DFQATT, CDR2 SNEGSKA (reference sequence). The CDR3 sequence is 11 residues long. Deletions cut 4 bases from V and 8 bases from J, with 11 bases between. CDR3 DNA sequence: TGCAGTGCTAAGTTGGACAGAGGCTACACCTTC. It yields the protein CSAKLDRGYTF.

This clone was picked up one time. The identical CDR3 is also encoded by other nucleotide sequences in the sample. The CDR3 protein is CASSAWGYGGDGGNEQFF. The CDR3 DNA sequence: TGTGCCAGCAGTGCCTGGGGTTACGGGGGGGACGGCGGCAATGAGCAGTTCTTC. The rearrangement joins TRBV2 to TRBJ2-1, with TRBD2 identical over 8 bases. The CDR3 has 18 residues. Germline-derived CDR1 and CDR2 are SNHLY and FYNNEI. The V and J ends lost 4 bases and 6 bases, in that order; junction bases with no gene match: 17.

The genes are TRBV27 and TRBJ2-7; 7 bases agree with TRBD2. Germline V gives CDR1 MNHEY, CDR2 SMNVEV (reference sequence). The junction had 12 bases not matched to a gene; V was cut back by 8 bases and J by 2 bases. The CDR3 is 15 amino acids. The CDR3 nucleotides are TGTGCCAGCGGAACTCCCCTCGGGGGGACCTACGAGCAGTACTTC. It translates to CASGTPLGGTYEQYF.

The rearrangement links TRBV19 to TRBJ1-4, with D possibly being TRBD1 (5 bases). With 6 bases removed from V and 8 bases from J, the gap between germline ends came to 16 bases. Germline V lookup: CDR1 LNHDA, CDR2 SQIVND (reference sequence). CDR3 length: 14 residues. CDR3 sequence: CASRFGRGYEKLFF. For the CDR3, the DNA is TGTGCCAGTAGATTCGGAAGGGGTTACGAAAAACTGTTTTTT.

This clone came up once. The chain is built from TRBV5-6 and TRBJ2-5; D remains ambiguous. The V and J ends lost 4 bases and 5 bases respectively, with 6 bases between them. This CDR3 contains 11 residues. Germline CDR1 is SGHDT and CDR2 is YYEEEE. The CDR3 here is CASSLTETQYF. The CDR3 coding sequence is TGTGCCAGCAGCCTGACGGAGACCCAGTACTTC.

Note on this clone: Germline is not matched at one junction end, which may reflect a read error. This chain links TRBV28 with TRBJ1-2, with D unresolved. The germline CDR1 and CDR2 sequences are MDHEN and SYDVKM. The CDR3 consists of 12 residues. CDR3 amino acids: CAGSRKRSGYTF. CDR3 nucleotides: TGTGCCGGCAGTAGGAAGCGCTCGGGCTACACCTTC.

This clone counts as medium-sized. The V call is TRBV7-6, the J call TRBJ2-2; 8 bases fit TRBD1. CDR1 is SGHVS, CDR2 FNYEAQ, per germline. CDR3 length equals 15 residues. After removal of 5 bases from V and 4 bases from J, the junction contained 6 bases not matched to a gene. CDR3 in DNA: TGTGCCAGCAGCCCAGGACAGGGTGGCACCGGGGAGCTGTTTTTT. It codes for CASSPGQGGTGELFF.

This clone was detected only once. The CDR3 spells CASSRTGSYEQYF. CDR3 sequence (DNA): TGCGCCAGCAGTCGGACAGGTTCCTACGAGCAGTACTTC. The chain employs TRBV5-1 and TRBJ2-7; 7 positions agree with TRBD1. J gave up 1 base and V 5 bases, and 3 bases lay outside the gene matches. Germline CDR1 and CDR2: SGHRS and YFSETQ. This CDR3 has 13 residues.

The chain joins TRBV10-1 to TRBJ1-2; the match to TRBD1 covers 7 bases. Germline V gene lookup returns CDR1 WNHNN and CDR2 SYGVQD (reference sequence). Trimming cost V 3 bases and J 4 bases; bases outside gene matches: 5. The length of the CDR3 is 14 residues. CDR3 sequence reads: CASSDSDRPYGYTF. The CDR3 nucleotides read TGCGCCAGCAGTGACTCGGACAGGCCCTATGGCTACACCTTC.

As regards this clone: Germline is not matched at one junction end, which may reflect a read error. V usage is TRBV2 and J usage is TRBJ1-2, with D unclear. This CDR3 is 13 amino acids long. CDR1 and CDR2 from the germline V gene are SNHLY and FYNNEI. CDR3 in amino acids: CASREGGSEGYTF. CDR3 DNA: TGTGCCAGCAGGGAAGGTGGGTCGGAAGGCTACACCTTC.

The gene calls are TRBV11-2 and TRBJ2-3; 7 bases map to TRBD1. This CDR3 contains 15 residues. With 4 bases clipped from V and 4 bases from J, the junction kept 8 bases outside the gene matches. Germline V gives CDR1 SGHAT, CDR2 FQNNGV. The CDR3 sequence: CASSSTGAGADTQYF. CDR3 nucleotides: TGTGCCAGCAGCTCAACAGGGGCTGGTGCAGATACGCAGTATTTT.

The chain couples TRBV7-2 to TRBJ2-5, with 8 bases aligning to TRBD2. From germline, CDR1 is SGHTA and CDR2 FQGNSA. This CDR3 spans 17 amino acids. V dropped 1 base and J dropped 7; count of bases not matched to a gene: 14. CDR3 nucleotides: TGTGCCAGCAGCTTAGTGGGCCTAGCGGGCCCGGGGGGGACCCAGTACTTC. Protein product: CASSLVGLAGPGGTQYF.

The chain couples TRBV2 to TRBJ1-3, with 8 bases aligning to TRBD1. CDR3 length equals 14 residues. The germline V gene encodes CDR1 SNHLY and CDR2 FYNNEI. V was clipped by 6 bases and J by 4 bases; unmatched bases: 5. Here the CDR3 DNA reads TGTGCCAGCAGCCGACAGGGGAGGGGAAACACCATATATTTT. Translation: CASSRQGRGNTIYF.

The V and J genes are TRBV11-3 and TRBJ1-1, with D tentatively TRBD1 (5 bases). Trimming removed 1 base at V and 1 base at J, with 10 bases between. The CDR3 spans 15 residues. Germline CDR1 is SGHNT and CDR2 is YENEEA. The CDR3 DNA sequence: TGTGCCAGCAGCTTAGCCGGGGCTGGGAACACTGAAGCTTTCTTT. Translated: CASSLAGAGNTEAFF.

The chain employs TRBV28 and TRBJ1-4; 7 bases line up with TRBD1. Germline V lookup: CDR1 MDHEN, CDR2 SYDVKM. The CDR3 is 11 amino acids. The V segment lost 7 bases and the J segment 8 bases; nucleotides outside the gene matches: 1. The CDR3 here is CASNRGEKLFF. CDR3 nucleotides: TGTGCCAGCAACAGGGGCGAAAAACTGTTTTTT.

The chain employs TRBV10-3 and TRBJ2-1; possible D gene TRBD2, 5 bases. CDR3 size: 18 residues. Germline assignment: CDR1 ENHRY and CDR2 SYGVKD. Trimming took off 10 bases at V and 0 bases at J, with 25 bases between the two ends. The CDR3 is CATQRAETRGSSYNEQFF. The CDR3 bases are TGTGCCACACAACGTGCGGAGACTCGGGGTAGCTCCTACAATGAGCAGTTCTTC.

This rearrangement joins TRBV5-1 to TRBJ2-1; D is possibly TRBD2 (5 bases). Trimming cost V 2 bases and J 4 bases, with 13 bases left between them. Germline V CDR1 and CDR2: SGHRS, YFSETQ. The CDR3 is made up of 15 amino acids. The CDR3 DNA is TGCGCCAGCAGCTTCCGCGCCACGGGGTACAATGAGCAGTTCTTC. Its translation is CASSFRATGYNEQFF.